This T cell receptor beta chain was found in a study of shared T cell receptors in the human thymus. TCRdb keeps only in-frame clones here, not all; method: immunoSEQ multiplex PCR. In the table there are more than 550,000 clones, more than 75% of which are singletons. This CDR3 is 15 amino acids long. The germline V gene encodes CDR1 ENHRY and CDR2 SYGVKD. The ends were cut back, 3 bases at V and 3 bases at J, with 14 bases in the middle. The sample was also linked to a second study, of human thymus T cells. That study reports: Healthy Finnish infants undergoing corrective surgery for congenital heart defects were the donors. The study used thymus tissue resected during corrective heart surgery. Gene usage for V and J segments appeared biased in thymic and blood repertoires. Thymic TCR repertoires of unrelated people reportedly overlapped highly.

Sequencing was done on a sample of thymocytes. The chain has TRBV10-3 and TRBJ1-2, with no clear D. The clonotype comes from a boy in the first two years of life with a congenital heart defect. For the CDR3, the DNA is TGTGCCATCAGTGAAGGGAACTTGGACTACTATGGCTACACCTTC. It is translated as CAISEGNLDYYGYTF.